This entry concerns a single TCR beta chain. Its matching antigen is unknown. The CDR3 runs 15 residues. Unmatched junction bases numbered 10, after V lost 6 bases and J lost 4 bases. In germline, CDR1 is MNHNY, CDR2 SVGAGI (reference sequence). PCR used 60 Vbeta primers and 13 Jbeta primers. TCRdb keeps only in-frame clones here, not all; method: immunoSEQ multiplex PCR. The sample table sets out about 140,000 clones. These data originate in a study of cytomegalovirus exposure and HLA in healthy donors. Study-wide results and caveats: Diagnosis of cytomegalovirus status made by the classifier reportedly showed high specificity and sensitivity. Per a prior analysis, the majority of TCR beta V segments were productive roughly 90% or roughly 30% of the time.

This cohort consisted of healthy bone marrow donors. J is TRBJ2-7 and V is TRBV6-6; 9 positions agree with TRBD2. The clonotype originates from a male donor in good health and CMV-seronegative. The sample consisted of PBMCs. The CDR3 loop reads CASRHTSGQLYEQYF. Written as DNA, the CDR3 is TGTGCCAGCAGGCATACTAGCGGGCAACTGTACGAGCAGTACTTC.